The 28 T cell receptor beta chains in this list originate from one sample, sequenced in a study of cytomegalovirus exposure and HLA in healthy donors. The PCR ran on 60 Vbeta and 13 Jbeta primers. Assay used: immunoSEQ multiplex PCR; TCRdb lists only in-frame clones, some missing. The data contain some 190,000 clones, approximately 78% of them singletons. The sample comprised PBMCs. These receptors all come from a male donor in good health and CMV-seronegative.

The chain couples TRBV4-3 to TRBJ2-3; 8 nucleotides line up with TRBD2. This CDR3 spans 16 amino acids. Germline lookup yields CDR1 LGHNA and CDR2 YSLEER. The J segment lost 0 bases and the V segment lost 0 bases, leaving 2 bases of the junction unmatched. The CDR3 loop reads CASSQDLAGSTDTQYF. In DNA form, the CDR3 reads TGCGCCAGCAGCCAAGACCTAGCGGGCAGCACAGATACGCAGTATTTT.

This chain uses TRBV6-5 with TRBJ2-3, with TRBD1 identical over 7 bases. This CDR3 is built from 14 residues. Per the germline V gene, CDR1 is MNHEY and CDR2 is SVGAGI. Trimming removed 7 bases from V and 0 bases from J; junction bases left unmatched: 4. CDR3 in DNA: TGTGCCAGCACACGACAGGGTAGCACAGATACGCAGTATTTT. As protein: CASTRQGSTDTQYF.

The rearrangement uses TRBV6-5 and TRBJ2-7; 7 bases are shared with TRBD1. Germline V gene sequence: CDR1 MNHEY, CDR2 SVGAGI. V trimming: 5 bases; J trimming: 2 bases; junction bases outside the gene matches: 6. This CDR3 is built from 14 residues. The DNA for the CDR3 is TGTGCCAGCAGTCAGCAAGGGGGCCCCTACGAGCAGTACTTC. Its protein is CASSQQGGPYEQYF.

V and J are TRBV5-1 and TRBJ1-1; 11 bases align to TRBD1. The trim removed 4 bases at V and 5 bases at J, leaving 13 bases unmatched. This CDR3 contains 17 residues. From germline, CDR1 is SGHRS and CDR2 YFSETQ. CDR3 coding DNA: TGCGCCAGCAGCCTATCCGGGACAGGGGGTATCGGGACTGAAGCTTTCTTT. Protein sequence: CASSLSGTGGIGTEAFF.

The gene calls are TRBV14 and TRBJ2-7; 8 bases are a match to TRBD1. The CDR3 covers 17 residues. V lost 4 bases to trimming and J lost 0 bases; unmatched junction nucleotides: 11. From germline, CDR1 is SGHDN and CDR2 FVKESK. CDR3 sequence reads: CASSRWENRGDSYEQYF. CDR3 nucleotides: TGTGCCAGCAGCCGGTGGGAGAACAGGGGGGACTCCTACGAGCAGTACTTC.

This chain connects TRBV7-8 to TRBJ2-1; 10 bases match TRBD1. The CDR3 runs 15 residues. V lost 5 bases and J lost 4; bases outside the gene matches: 5. The germline V gene has CDR1 SGHVS and CDR2 FQNEAQ. The CDR3 DNA reads as TGTGCCAGCAGCGGCCCGGGACAGGGGTACAATGAGCAGTTCTTC. Translating gives CASSGPGQGYNEQFF.

J is TRBJ2-5 and V is TRBV7-2, with TRBD2 matching 13 bases. V trimming: 4 bases; J trimming: 1 base; junction bases outside the gene matches: 3. This CDR3 region has 16 residues. Germline V gives CDR1 SGHTA, CDR2 FQGNSA. The CDR3 is CASSSRTSGGQETQYF. Here the CDR3 DNA reads TGTGCCAGCAGCTCGAGGACTAGCGGGGGCCAAGAGACCCAGTACTTC. Complete variable domain (other parts from reference TRBV7-2 and TRBJ2-5): GAGVSQSPSNKVTEKGKDVELRCDPISGHTALYWYRQSLGQGLEFLIYFQGNSAPDKSGLPSDRFSAERTGGSVSTLTIQRTQQEDSAVYLCASSSRTSGGQETQYFGPGTRLLVL.

A few counts support this clone. The chain employs TRBV15 and TRBJ1-1; 7 nucleotides agree with TRBD1. CDR1 LNHNV and CDR2 YYDKDF come from the germline V gene (reference sequence). V dropped 8 bases and J dropped 1; count of bases not matched to a gene: 10. The CDR3 has 15 residues. CDR3 bases: TGTGCCACCGGGGAAAAGGGGGCCGGGAACACTGAAGCTTTCTTT. Translated, it gives CATGEKGAGNTEAFF. The variable domain in full, completed from reference TRBV15 and TRBJ1-1, reads DAMVIQNPRYQVTQFGKPVTLSCSQTLNHNVMYWYQQKSSQAPKLLFHYYDKDFNNEADTPDNFQSRRPNTSFCFLDIRSPGLGDTAMYLCATGEKGAGNTEAFFGQGTRLTVV.

The V and J genes are TRBV18 and TRBJ2-1; 8 bases match TRBD1. J gave up 5 bases and V 3 bases, and 9 bases lay outside the gene matches. Germline loops: CDR1 KGHSH, CDR2 LQKENI. The CDR3 is 16 amino acids. The CDR3 DNA follows: TGTGCCAGCTCACCTTGGACAGGGAGGACCAACAATGAGCAGTTCTTC. This translates into CASSPWTGRTNNEQFF.

J is TRBJ2-7 and V is TRBV4-1, with a possible D match to TRBD1 (6 bases). V lost 0 bases and J lost 2, with 8 bases in between. CDR1 is MGHRA and CDR2 is YSYEKL in the germline V gene. This CDR3 contains 14 residues. CDR3 sequence reads: CASSQETGAYEQYF. The DNA for the CDR3 is TGCGCCAGCAGCCAAGAGACAGGAGCCTACGAGCAGTACTTC.

V and J are TRBV14 and TRBJ2-1; 7 bases map to TRBD2. In germline, CDR1 is SGHDN, CDR2 FVKESK. Unmatched junction bases numbered 7, after V lost 1 base and J lost 7 bases. CDR3 length equals 15 residues. The CDR3 nucleotides read TGTGCCAGCAGCCAAGCAGCGGGAAGGGGAAATGAGCAGTTCTTC. This encodes CASSQAAGRGNEQFF.

This clone showed up just a few times. The gene calls are TRBV19 and TRBJ1-1; 11 nucleotides match TRBD1. The CDR3 totals 16 residues. The junction had 5 bases not matched to a gene; V was cut back by 5 bases and J by 0 bases. Germline V gives CDR1 LNHDA, CDR2 SQIVND (reference sequence). As DNA, the CDR3 is TGTGCCAGTAGTGCGGGGACAGGGGGGGTGAACACTGAAGCTTTCTTT. It specifies CASSAGTGGVNTEAFF.

This sequence joins TRBV5-4 and TRBJ1-1; 7 bases fit TRBD1. In germline, CDR1 is SGHNT, CDR2 YYREEE (reference sequence). V dropped 4 bases and J dropped 4; count of bases not matched to a gene: 4. The length of the CDR3 is 13 residues. CDR3 residues: CASSVRGSTEAFF. CDR3 nucleotide sequence: TGTGCCAGCAGCGTCAGGGGGAGCACTGAAGCTTTCTTT.

V usage is TRBV19 and J usage is TRBJ2-3, with D perhaps matching TRBD2 (6 bases). V dropped 5 bases and J dropped 0 bases, with 12 bases sitting between them. The CDR3 is made up of 15 amino acids. Germline lookup yields CDR1 LNHDA and CDR2 SQIVND (reference sequence). The CDR3 bases are TGTGCCAGTAGTCGGGACGGGAGTAGCACAGATACGCAGTATTTT. This gives the protein CASSRDGSSTDTQYF. Together with reference TRBV19 and TRBJ2-3, the CDR3 gives the full variable domain: DGGITQSPKYLFRKEGQNVTLSCEQNLNHDAMYWYRQDPGQGLRLIYYSQIVNDFQKGDIAEGYSVSREKKESFPLTVTSAQKNPTAFYLCASSRDGSSTDTQYFGPGTRLTVL.

The chain employs TRBV5-1 and TRBJ2-7; a possible D gene is TRBD2 (7 bases). The CDR3 covers 16 residues. Germline V gene sequence: CDR1 SGHRS, CDR2 YFSETQ. Trimming took 0 bases from V and 6 from J, leaving 19 bases between them. CDR3 in amino acids: CASSLVLGGGGLEQYF. For the CDR3, the DNA is TGCGCCAGCAGCTTGGTCCTGGGCGGCGGGGGCCTCGAGCAGTACTTC.

The V and J genes are TRBV7-9 and TRBJ2-6, with 9 bases fitting TRBD1. Germline trimming cut 5 bases from V and 4 bases from J; bases unmatched to any gene: 12. This CDR3 contains 18 residues. Germline lookup yields CDR1 SEHNR and CDR2 FQNEAQ (reference sequence). Written as DNA, the CDR3 is TGTGCCAGCAGCCTCTTGGGGACAGGGTCTGGCGGGGCCAACGTCCTGACTTTC. This encodes CASSLLGTGSGGANVLTF.

The CDR3 sequence is CATSRGGLAGVQGEQYF. CDR3 in DNA: TGTGCCACCAGCAGAGGCGGACTAGCGGGAGTACAAGGGGAGCAGTACTTC. The rearrangement joins TRBV15 to TRBJ2-7; 13 bases line up with TRBD2. With 1 base clipped from V and 7 bases from J, the junction kept 10 bases outside the gene matches. The germline CDR1 and CDR2 sequences are LNHNV and YYDKDF (reference sequence). This CDR3 is built from 17 residues.

Here the CDR3 DNA reads TGTGCCAGCAGCGTAGTCCTAGACACCGGGGAGCTGTTTTTT. It is translated as CASSVVLDTGELFF. The V call is TRBV9, the J call TRBJ2-2; D call uncertain. Trimming pared 0 bases from V and 3 bases from J, leaving 6 bases between. This CDR3 comprises 14 residues. Germline assignment: CDR1 SGDLS and CDR2 YYNGEE.

The chain joins TRBV6-5 to TRBJ2-5; perhaps TRBD1 as D (5 bases). The DNA end is more similar to TRBJ2-7, so the J call may be wrong. In germline, CDR1 is MNHEY, CDR2 SVGAGI. The CDR3 totals 11 residues. CDR3 sequence reads: CASSSGSEQYF. CDR3 DNA: TGTGCCAGCAGTTCAGGGTCCGAGCAGTACTTC.

The rearrangement joins TRBV4-2 to TRBJ2-2; TRBD2 agrees at 12 bases. The ends lost 0 bases at V and 0 bases at J; junction bases unmatched: 20. The CDR3 loop spans 24 amino acids. Germline V gives CDR1 LGHNA, CDR2 YNFKEQ. This CDR3 reads CASSQDWTSGIWRQGGANTGELFF. Written as DNA, the CDR3 is TGTGCCAGCAGCCAAGATTGGACTAGCGGGATTTGGCGCCAGGGGGGGGCGAACACCGGGGAGCTGTTTTTT.

The chain joins TRBV7-8 to TRBJ1-5; a weak D match, TRBD1 (5 bases). The CDR3 sequence is 17 residues long. Trimming left V 4 bases short and J 0 bases short, with 16 bases between. The germline V gene encodes CDR1 SGHVS and CDR2 FQNEAQ. The CDR3 loop reads CASSSLGGPYSNQPQHF. The CDR3 nucleotides read TGTGCCAGCAGCTCACTCGGGGGACCCTATAGCAATCAGCCCCAGCATTTT.

This chain links TRBV7-7 with TRBJ2-3; TRBD2 aligns across 7 bases. V was clipped by 5 bases and J by 4 bases; unmatched bases: 3. Germline assignment: CDR1 SSHAT and CDR2 FNYEAQ (reference sequence). CDR3 size: 13 residues. The CDR3: CASSRTRADTQYF. The CDR3 DNA reads as TGTGCCAGCAGCCGGACTAGAGCAGATACGCAGTATTTT.

The chain recombines TRBV6-6 with TRBJ2-4; 8 bases are shared with TRBD1. This CDR3 is built from 15 residues. Trimming at V came to 6 bases and at J to 1 base, leaving 5 bases not matched to a gene. Germline V gene sequence: CDR1 MNHNY, CDR2 SVGAGI (reference sequence). CDR3 protein: CASSQGALAKNIQYF. The CDR3 nucleotides read TGTGCCAGCAGCCAGGGGGCCCTGGCCAAAAACATTCAGTACTTC.

The V gene is TRBV5-1, the J gene TRBJ2-7; 10 bases align to TRBD2. Germline values: CDR1 SGHRS, CDR2 YFSETQ. Trimming cost V 2 bases and J 2 bases; bases outside gene matches: 1. The CDR3 covers 14 residues. The CDR3 DNA follows: TGCGCCAGCAGCTTCAGCGGGGGGGCCTACGAGCAGTACTTC. Its translation: CASSFSGGAYEQYF.

V gene TRBV28 combines with J gene TRBJ2-2, with 7 nucleotides matching TRBD1. After removal of 7 bases from V and 0 bases from J, the junction contained 8 bases not matched to a gene. The CDR3 is 16 amino acids. CDR1 is MDHEN and CDR2 is SYDVKM in the germline V gene. CDR3 region: CASTFRQGANTGELFF. The CDR3 nucleotides are TGTGCCAGCACCTTCCGACAGGGCGCGAACACCGGGGAGCTGTTTTTT.

The CDR3 loop is CASSPQEGRDTQYF. The DNA of the CDR3 is TGTGCCAGCTCACCGCAGGAGGGTCGAGATACGCAGTATTTT. This chain links TRBV18 with TRBJ2-3; the D gene is possibly TRBD2 (6 bases). This CDR3 contains 14 residues. V lost 3 bases and J lost 5, with 12 bases in between. Germline-derived CDR1 and CDR2 are KGHSH and LQKENI.

The CDR3 nucleotides read TGTGCCAGCAGTGAGTTTGTGGGAGGGCCAACTTACAATGAGCAGTTCTTC. It translates to CASSEFVGGPTYNEQFF. The chain has TRBV25-1 and TRBJ2-1, with 7 bases fitting TRBD2. V gave up 3 bases and J gave up 4 bases; unmatched junction bases: 12. Germline CDR1 and CDR2: MGHDK and SYGVNS. This CDR3 is 17 amino acids long.

The chain is built from TRBV21-1 and TRBJ2-7; the table names TRBD1, a call not compared with the DNA. TRBV21-1 is listed as a pseudogene. The CDR3 runs 17 residues. The CDR3 nucleotides are TGTGCCAGCAGCAATCTTCCCCGGGACAGCGACTCCTACGAGCAGTACTTC. Translated, it gives CASSNLPRDSDSYEQYF.